This is a list of T cell receptor beta chains from one sample in a study of cytomegalovirus exposure and HLA in healthy donors. Libraries were prepared by immunoSEQ multiplex PCR; TCRdb keeps only in-frame clonotypes and omits some of them. This sample has 65,000 or so clones, with around four fifths found just once. Sequenced sample: PBMCs. These receptors were taken from a girl between 10 and 17 years old in good health and CMV-seropositive. CDR3s include the opening cysteine and the closing phenylalanine or tryptophan. Each record gives: V gene, J gene, CDR3 protein.

TRBV7-8	TRBJ2-7	CASSRSTSGFSYEQYF
TRBV28	TRBJ1-1	CASLQGKAFF
TRBV5-1	TRBJ2-7	CASSLAVGTVYEQYF
TRBV6-5	TRBJ2-4	CASSSTYSLNIQYF
TRBV6-6	TRBJ1-5	CAISLSRTGNQPQHF
TRBV28	TRBJ2-7	CASRISGPYEQYF
TRBV18	TRBJ1-5	CASSPGTEITQHF
TRBV4-1	TRBJ1-2	CASSQDEYSNYGYTF
TRBV4-3	TRBJ2-7	CASSLGTGGSDEQYF
TRBV9	TRBJ2-1	CASSVEGLGYNEQFF
TRBV2	TRBJ2-2	CASSGGGTGATGELFF
TRBV5-1	TRBJ2-7	CASSLRARDFQSSYEQYF
TRBV9	TRBJ2-7	CASSVAGTRDYEQYF
TRBV10-3	TRBJ2-2	CAIRGTGGTGELFF
TRBV9	TRBJ2-3	CASSPPSGETQYF
TRBV28	TRBJ1-6	CASRGFRDISPLHF
TRBV4-1	TRBJ1-5	CASSQDGERLSYQPQHF
TRBV4-2	TRBJ2-7	CASSASSMDTYEQYF
TRBV10-3	TRBJ1-5	CAIGRADQPQHF
TRBV5-4	TRBJ1-1	CASSPTGPSNTEAFF
TRBV6-5	TRBJ2-5	CASSYGAAASGETQYF
TRBV7-8	TRBJ1-5	CASSLGPGNQPQHF
TRBV25-1	TRBJ2-1	CASIGQGRYNEQFF
TRBV28	TRBJ2-4	CASSELAGAPRWYF
TRBV9	TRBJ1-1	CASSPQAGIEAFF
TRBV10-3	TRBJ1-1	CAISDSYRNTEAFF
TRBV19	TRBJ2-1	CATNSITLGNEQFF
TRBV15	TRBJ2-7	CATSRGSWTGSYEQYF
TRBV2	TRBJ1-2	CASSGAGGRYGYTF
TRBV5-1	TRBJ1-1	CASSWGGETEAFF
TRBV4-3	TRBJ2-7	CASSQNRGGHYEQYF
TRBV6-5	TRBJ2-5	CASSLTGSQETQYF
TRBV27	TRBJ1-2	CASSLSGPSYGYTF
TRBV29-1	TRBJ2-7	CSVEQGHGYEQYF
TRBV27	TRBJ2-2	CASSSALGGELFF
TRBV28	TRBJ1-1	CASSWTGGNTEAFF
TRBV2	TRBJ1-4	CASTTGFNEKLFF
TRBV29-1	TRBJ2-5	CSVEFVRVRETQYF
TRBV1	TRBJ2-7	CTSSQDLFGAPEQYF
TRBV14	TRBJ2-7	CASSQDRSSYEQYF
TRBV4-3	TRBJ2-2	CASSPRGTGELFF
TRBV6-5	TRBJ2-3	CASRYQGTDTQYF
TRBV2	TRBJ2-5	CASSESGQETQYF
TRBV28	TRBJ2-3	CASSLETITDTQYF
TRBV5-1	TRBJ2-2	CASSRVGLQMNTGELFF
TRBV7-2	TRBJ1-1	CASSLDRAAEAFF
TRBV6-1	TRBJ2-7	CASSEVLASEQYF
TRBV7-9	TRBJ1-2	CASSLQEAYGYTF
TRBV2	TRBJ2-7	CASRNPSSSYEQYF
TRBV5-6	TRBJ1-1	CASSLAGEAFF
TRBV5-4	TRBJ1-2	CASSLDSGLGGYGYTF
TRBV18	TRBJ2-2	CASSRSGQHTGELFF
TRBV19	TRBJ1-2	CASSFIDRGRGYTF